The rows below give T cell receptor beta chains drawn from one sample of a study of cytomegalovirus exposure and HLA in healthy donors. TCRdb keeps only in-frame clones here, not all; method: immunoSEQ multiplex PCR. The sample holds 160,000 or so clones; roughly 80% are singletons and the top ten take 2% to 2.5%. The sequencing input was PBMCs. Receptor source: a man in his fifties or sixties in good health and CMV-seropositive. Each CDR3 is given with its conserved first and last residue. The order of the fields is V gene, J gene, D gene, clone size, CDR3 length, CDR3 DNA, CDR3 protein. D genes are given only for firm matches. Clone size is given for some rows only: seen once, a few or many times, or a class if the clone is expanded.

v_gene: TRBV19
j_gene: TRBJ1-6
d_gene: NA
abundance: NA
len: 14
CDR3nt: TGTGCCAGTAGTATAGGAGATCTTCGCTCACCCCTCCACTTT
CDR3aa: CASSIGDLRSPLHF

v_gene: TRBV4-2
j_gene: TRBJ2-3
d_gene: TRBD2
abundance: once
len: 15
CDR3nt: TGTGCCAGCAGCCCTAGCGGGGCTAGCACAGATACGCAGTATTTT
CDR3aa: CASSPSGASTDTQYF

v_gene: TRBV5-1
j_gene: TRBJ2-3
d_gene: NA
abundance: few
len: 16
CDR3nt: TGCGCCAGCAGCTTCCGGCAGGGTATCAGCACAGATACGCAGTATTTT
CDR3aa: CASSFRQGISTDTQYF

v_gene: TRBV27
j_gene: TRBJ2-3
d_gene: TRBD1
abundance: NA
len: 17
CDR3nt: TGTGCCAGCAGCCGCGAAGGGACAGCTACAATGGTAGATACGCAGTATTTT
CDR3aa: CASSREGTATMVDTQYF

v_gene: TRBV5-4
j_gene: TRBJ2-7
d_gene: TRBD2
abundance: NA
len: 15
CDR3nt: TGTGCCAGCAGCTTCGGCGGGGGAGCGTCCTACGAGCAGTACTTC
CDR3aa: CASSFGGGASYEQYF

v_gene: TRBV9
j_gene: TRBJ2-1
d_gene: TRBD2
abundance: NA
len: 15
CDR3nt: TGTGCCAGCAGCGTGAGGCTAGCGGGGTACAATGAGCAGTTCTTC
CDR3aa: CASSVRLAGYNEQFF

v_gene: TRBV5-6
j_gene: TRBJ1-5
d_gene: TRBD1
abundance: NA
len: 16
CDR3nt: TGTGCCAGCAGCTCCCGGGACAGGGGTTCGGGTCAGCCCCAGCATTTT
CDR3aa: CASSSRDRGSGQPQHF

v_gene: TRBV4-1
j_gene: TRBJ2-1
d_gene: NA
abundance: NA
len: 15
CDR3nt: TGCGCCAGCAGCCGAGGGGGGGCCCAGGGCAATGAGCAGTTCTTC
CDR3aa: CASSRGGAQGNEQFF

v_gene: TRBV10-3
j_gene: TRBJ2-1
d_gene: TRBD2
abundance: NA
len: 15
CDR3nt: TGTGCCATCAGTGAGTGGCTTGGGAGGGGCAATGAGCAGTTCTTC
CDR3aa: CAISEWLGRGNEQFF

v_gene: TRBV9
j_gene: TRBJ2-7
d_gene: TRBD2
abundance: NA
len: 16
CDR3nt: TGTGCCAGCAGCGTAGGCTCTAGCGGCCTCTCCTACGAGCAGTACTTC
CDR3aa: CASSVGSSGLSYEQYF

v_gene: TRBV10-1
j_gene: TRBJ2-2
d_gene: NA
abundance: once
len: 15
CDR3nt: TGCGCCAGCAGTGAGTCAGGGGCTGACACCGGGGAGCTGTTTTTT
CDR3aa: CASSESGADTGELFF

v_gene: TRBV7-3
j_gene: TRBJ2-2
d_gene: TRBD2
abundance: NA
len: 15
CDR3nt: TGTGCCAGCAGCCCTACTAGCGGCAGGGCCGGGGAGCTGTTTTTT
CDR3aa: CASSPTSGRAGELFF

v_gene: TRBV25-1
j_gene: TRBJ2-3
d_gene: NA
abundance: NA
len: 15
CDR3nt: TGTGCCAGCAGTGTCCTAGCTGATAGCACAGATACGCAGTATTTT
CDR3aa: CASSVLADSTDTQYF

v_gene: TRBV10-1
j_gene: TRBJ2-7
d_gene: NA
abundance: NA
len: 13
CDR3nt: TGCGCCAGCAGCACCGGGATCGGGCGCGAGCAGTACTTC
CDR3aa: CASSTGIGREQYF

v_gene: TRBV5-1
j_gene: TRBJ1-4
d_gene: TRBD1
abundance: NA
len: 17
CDR3nt: TGCGCCAGCAGCTTGGGACCGTATCGGGACAGCAATGAAAAACTGTTTTTT
CDR3aa: CASSLGPYRDSNEKLFF